This record looks at one TCR beta chain sequence and its context. The data originate from a study of blood T cell repertoires in COVID-19. Study background: Acute-phase and convalescent COVID-19 samples originated in the United States, Italy and Spain.

Per germline, CDR1 SGHVS and CDR2 FQNEAQ. V lost 5 bases to trimming and J lost 11 bases, with 21 bases between them. This CDR3 has 14 amino acids. How the authors handled the data: From reference gene primer amplification, estimates of nucleated cell counts were derived. TCRdb's copy holds only in-frame clones and misses some; the assay was immunoSEQ multiplex PCR. The V and J calls and the clone size are those of that table, but D and trimming were determined from the DNA. The sample has about 180,000 clones, 85% to 90% seen once. The receptor comes from a woman under 40 with active or convalescent COVID-19. The chain uses TRBV7-8 and TRBJ1-1; tentatively, D is TRBD1 (5 bases). Source material: peripheral blood. CDR3 residues: CASSRGQYDSRAFF. The CDR3 coding sequence is TGTGCCAGCAGCCGGGGCCAATATGACAGTCGCGCTTTCTTT. Supplemented by reference TRBV7-8 and TRBJ1-1, the full variable domain reads GAGVSQSPRYKVAKRGQDVALRCDPISGHVSLFWYQQALGQGPEFLTYFQNEAQLDKSGLPSDRFFAERPEGSVSTLKIQRTQQEDSAVYLCASSRGQYDSRAFFGQGTRLTVV.